The 6 T cell receptor beta chains reported below all come from one sample, sequenced in a study of T cell changes during pregnancy in multiple sclerosis. The repertoire was sequenced with immunoSEQ multiplex PCR; TCRdb's copy has only in-frame clones and lacks some. The sample lists around 69,000 clones; approximately 91% were seen once. Source: peripheral blood, taken in the third trimester of pregnancy. These receptors came from a female donor with multiple sclerosis, enrolled in a pregnancy study.

DNA of the CDR3: TGCGCCAGCAGCCCTAGGAGGTCCGGCCTCACTAATGAAAAACTGTTTTTT. Its translation: CASSPRRSGLTNEKLFF. This chain uses TRBV4-3 with TRBJ1-4; no clear D. Germline loops: CDR1 LGHNA, CDR2 YSLEER. The CDR3 is 17 residues long. With 4 bases removed from V and 2 bases from J, the gap between germline ends came to 17 bases.

The chain employs TRBV15 and TRBJ1-1, with D unclear. The CDR3 sequence is 14 residues long. Trimming stripped 0 bases from V and 7 bases from J, with 12 bases between. Germline CDR1 LNHNV, CDR2 YYDKDF (reference sequence). The CDR3 DNA reads as TGTGCCACCAGCAGAGATTTCCGAGAATTTGAAGCTTTCTTT. The encoded protein is CATSRDFREFEAFF. The variable domain in full, with the rest retrieved from reference TRBV15 and TRBJ1-1, is DAMVIQNPRYQVTQFGKPVTLSCSQTLNHNVMYWYQQKSSQAPKLLFHYYDKDFNNEADTPDNFQSRRPNTSFCFLDIRSPGLGDTAMYLCATSRDFREFEAFFGQGTRLTVV.

This chain links TRBV6-4 with TRBJ1-6; D is undetermined. V lost 4 bases and J lost 10, with 11 bases in between. This CDR3 has 13 amino acids. CDR1 is MRHNA, CDR2 SNTAGT, per germline. This CDR3 reads CASSGGEDSPLHF. The CDR3 DNA is TGTGCCAGCAGTGGAGGCGAAGACTCACCCCTCCACTTT.

This rearrangement joins TRBV10-3 to TRBJ1-1, with 8 bases identical to TRBD1. Germline-derived CDR1 and CDR2 are ENHRY and SYGVKD. V lost 5 bases and J lost 2; bases outside the gene matches: 7. The CDR3 totals 15 residues. CDR3 DNA: TGTGCCATCAGTATGGACAGGGAAGGAAACACTGAAGCTTTCTTT. Translation: CAISMDREGNTEAFF.

The gene calls are TRBV12-1 and TRBJ1-2; the DNA was not used to check the table's D call, TRBD1. TRBV12-1 is shown as a pseudogene. The CDR3 extends over 15 amino acids. Here the CDR3 DNA reads TGTGCCAGCAGCCCAAGCTGGGACAGGGGGTATGGCTACACCTTC. It yields the protein CASSPSWDRGYGYTF.

The V gene is TRBV7-2, the J gene TRBJ1-1; perhaps TRBD1 as D (5 bases). In germline, CDR1 is SGHTA, CDR2 FQGNSA. The CDR3 contains 13 residues. V shed 0 bases and J shed 5 bases, with 7 bases lying between them. CDR3 region: CASSLARGTEAFF. DNA of the CDR3: TGTGCCAGCAGCTTAGCGCGGGGGACTGAAGCTTTCTTT.